The 12 T cell receptor beta chains presented below share a single source sample, sequenced in a study of shared clonotypes between healthy human individuals. Generated by immunoSEQ multiplex PCR, the TCRdb table keeps only in-frame clones and is missing some. Of some 500,000 clones listed, 90% to 96% are singletons. The sequencing input was naive CD4+ T cells sorted from blood. Noted subset: CD45RA+ positively selected. The source of these receptors is a woman aged 25-40 years in good health.

Note on this clone: It is unclear where the CDR3 begins or ends on the DNA, so no DNA is shown, and the CDR3 is as TCRdb lists it. The chain couples TRBV6-1 to TRBJ1-4; the table's D call, TRBD1, has no DNA check behind it. Germline lookup yields CDR1 MNHNS and CDR2 SASEGT. The CDR3 length is 14 residues, termini included. The chain's CDR3 is CASILDRGAEKLFF.

The rearrangement joins TRBV15 to TRBJ1-4; D gene ambiguous. The CDR3 has 18 residues. Trimming removed 0 bases from V and 3 bases from J, with 17 bases in between. The germline CDR1 and CDR2 sequences are LNHNV and YYDKDF (reference sequence). This chain's CDR3 is CATSRDDPPFSPNEKLFF. The CDR3 nucleotides are TGTGCCACCAGCAGAGACGATCCTCCCTTTTCTCCTAATGAAAAACTGTTTTTT.

V gene TRBV6-5 combines with J gene TRBJ2-3; D is uncertain. Per the germline V gene, CDR1 is MNHEY and CDR2 is SVGAGI. CDR3 length: 15 amino acids. The germline V and J ends were trimmed by 0 bases and 1 base, with 8 bases remaining between them. CDR3 amino acids: CASSYSRSGTDTQYF. The CDR3 bases are TGTGCCAGCAGTTACTCGAGGTCAGGCACAGATACGCAGTATTTT.

The rearrangement joins TRBV27 to TRBJ2-7; 10 bases are shared with TRBD1. The germline V gene encodes CDR1 MNHEY and CDR2 SMNVEV (reference sequence). V was pared by 6 bases and J by 6 bases, with 11 bases of the junction left unmatched. This CDR3 comprises 15 residues. The CDR3 nucleotides read TGTGCCAGCAGGGCCCGACAGGGGGCCGTGGGCGAGCAGTACTTC. Translating gives CASRARQGAVGEQYF.

The chain combines TRBV18 with TRBJ1-5, with 8 bases matching TRBD1. The CDR3 is made up of 14 amino acids. The V segment lost 5 bases and the J segment 6 bases; nucleotides outside the gene matches: 6. Germline CDR1 reads KGHSH; CDR2 reads LQKENI. This CDR3 is CASSSTGEGQPQHF. The CDR3, as DNA: TGTGCCAGCTCATCGACAGGGGAAGGTCAGCCCCAGCATTTT.

The chain links TRBV30 to TRBJ1-3, with TRBD1 matching 8 bases. CDR1 is GTSNPN and CDR2 is SVGIG in the germline V gene (reference sequence). Unmatched junction bases numbered 6, after V lost 5 bases and J lost 3 bases. This CDR3 has 14 amino acids. The CDR3 bases are TGTGCCTGGGCTGCAGGGGGCTTTGGAAACACCATATATTTT. Protein: CAWAAGGFGNTIYF.

This CDR3 reads CASSLWLVAPIITDTQYF. The CDR3 bases are TGTGCCAGCAGCTTATGGCTAGTAGCGCCTATTATCACAGATACGCAGTATTTT. The rearrangement joins TRBV7-2 to TRBJ2-3; possible D gene TRBD2, 5 bases. Trimming removed 2 bases at V and 2 bases at J, with 20 bases between. The CDR3 runs 18 residues. Germline V gene sequence: CDR1 SGHTA, CDR2 FQGNSA.

Here the CDR3 DNA reads TGTGCCAGCAGTTTTTGGGCAAGGGATGGCTACACCTTC. Translation: CASSFWARDGYTF. V gene TRBV28 combines with J gene TRBJ1-2; no firm D call. The CDR3 extends over 13 amino acids. CDR1 and CDR2 (germline): MDHEN, SYDVKM. The V end lost 3 bases, the J end lost 6 bases, and 11 bases lay between the germline ends.

The J gene is TRBJ2-7, the V gene TRBV7-2; D remains unclear. V was clipped by 5 bases and J by 3 bases, with 5 bases between them. The length of the CDR3 is 11 residues. In germline, CDR1 is SGHTA, CDR2 FQGNSA. This CDR3 is CASSPGYEQYF. In DNA form, the CDR3 reads TGTGCCAGCAGCCCGGGCTACGAGCAGTACTTC.

CDR3 DNA: TGTGCCAGCAGTTCCACCCGACAGGTCCAAGAGACCCAGTACTTC. This gives the protein CASSSTRQVQETQYF. V is TRBV27 and J is TRBJ2-5; the D gene is possibly TRBD1 (6 bases). V dropped 4 bases and J dropped 1 base, with 13 bases sitting between them. The germline V gene encodes CDR1 MNHEY and CDR2 SMNVEV (reference sequence). The length of the CDR3 is 15 residues.

This clone was detected only once. This rearrangement joins TRBV16 to TRBJ2-4; no clear D gene. Trimming pared 4 bases from V and 7 bases from J, leaving 17 bases between. Germline V gene lookup returns CDR1 KGHSY and CDR2 FQNENV. This CDR3 is 15 amino acids long. The CDR3 loop is CASSPNKASVNIQYF. The CDR3 DNA is TGTGCCAGCAGCCCGAACAAGGCCTCCGTTAACATTCAGTACTTC.

The chain links TRBV5-1 to TRBJ2-5, with 8 bases lining up with TRBD1. The J call may be incorrect, as the DNA end agrees better with TRBJ2-7. This CDR3 contains 14 residues. Germline loops: CDR1 SGHRS, CDR2 YFSETQ. This chain's CDR3 is CASSLDRGLSEQYF. In DNA form, the CDR3 reads TGCGCCAGCAGCTTGGACAGGGGGTTAAGCGAGCAGTACTTC.